The 10 T cell receptor beta chains below all came from one sample that was sequenced in a study of T-cell memory formation after mild COVID-19. TCRdb processed the 5' RACE reads anew with MiXCR; each CDR3 protein has one entry. The sample contains 470,000 or so distinct CDR3 sequences, roughly 20% of which appear only once. The sample was PBMCs or a T cell subset sorted from them (not recorded which). These TCRs come from an adult woman who had mild COVID-19 (a few samples of this study predate the infection). Cell type and time point are not known.

CDR3 DNA: TGCAGCGTTGATAAAGGGGGTAACACTGAAGCTTTCTTT. Encoded protein: CSVDKGGNTEAFF. The rearrangement links TRBV29-1 to TRBJ1-1; D might be TRBD1 (6 bases). Per the germline V gene, CDR1 is SQVTM and CDR2 is ANQGSEA. V lost 3 bases, J lost 2 bases, and 10 bases lay in between. The CDR3 sequence is 13 residues long. Complete variable domain (other parts from reference TRBV29-1 and TRBJ1-1): SAVISQKPSRDICQRGTSLTIQCQVDSQVTMMFWYRQQPGQSLTLIATANQGSEATYESGFVIDKFPISRPNLTFSTLTVSNMSPEDSSIYLCSVDKGGNTEAFFGQGTRLTVV.

The CDR3 nucleotides read TGTGCCAGCAGTCCCAACCCCTTCGGACTAGCGGGAGGCAACACCGGGGAGCTGTTTTTT. It specifies CASSPNPFGLAGGNTGELFF. The chain links TRBV12-3 or TRBV12-4 to TRBJ2-2; 14 nucleotides align to TRBD2. This CDR3 comprises 20 residues. The ends lost 5 bases at V and 2 bases at J; junction bases unmatched: 13.

This clonotype was seen only a few times. J is TRBJ1-5 and V is TRBV7-9; 7 bases are a match to TRBD1. The CDR3 loop spans 15 amino acids. Germline V gene sequence: CDR1 SEHNR, CDR2 FQNEAQ (reference sequence). Unmatched junction bases numbered 4, after V lost 2 bases and J lost 3 bases. CDR3 amino acids: CASSLLGTVNQPQHF. Here the CDR3 DNA reads TGTGCCAGCAGCTTATTAGGGACAGTCAATCAGCCCCAGCATTTT.

The chain is built from TRBV6-2 or TRBV6-3 and TRBJ2-7; D perhaps matches TRBD2 (6 bases). Trimming took off 2 bases at V and 3 bases at J, with 11 bases between the two ends. CDR1 and CDR2 (germline): MNHEY, SVGEGT. The CDR3 is made up of 14 amino acids. CDR3 in DNA: TGTGCCAGCAGTTACCGGGAGAAGTACTACGAGCAGTACTTC. It encodes CASSYREKYYEQYF.

This clonotype appeared a few times. The chain couples TRBV11-2 to TRBJ2-3, with 12 bases lining up with TRBD2. CDR3 length: 17 residues. Per the germline V gene, CDR1 is SGHAT and CDR2 is FQNNGV. J was trimmed by 4 bases and V by 1 base; bases with no gene match: 6. The CDR3 sequence is CASSLASGGARADTQYF. CDR3 DNA sequence: TGTGCCAGCAGCTTAGCTAGCGGGGGGGCCCGGGCAGATACGCAGTATTTT.

This clonotype was seen more than once but under ten times. V is TRBV6-2 or TRBV6-3 and J is TRBJ2-2; D ambiguous. Deletions cut 0 bases from V and 0 bases from J, with 8 bases between. Germline V gene lookup returns CDR1 MNHEY and CDR2 SVGEGT. The CDR3 is made up of 16 amino acids. CDR3 residues: CASSYSSRTNTGELFF. DNA for the CDR3: TGTGCCAGCAGTTACTCGTCCAGGACGAACACCGGGGAGCTGTTTTTT.

J is TRBJ1-2 and V is TRBV29-1; a possible D gene is TRBD1 (5 bases). The germline V and J ends were trimmed by 3 bases and 6 bases, with 11 bases remaining between them. The CDR3 loop spans 12 amino acids. Germline loops: CDR1 SQVTM, CDR2 ANQGSEA. The CDR3 nucleotides read TGCAGCGTTGACGATGGGGGGGATGGCTACACCTTC. Encoded protein: CSVDDGGDGYTF.

This chain connects TRBV18 to TRBJ1-1; 10 nucleotides line up with TRBD1. The germline CDR1 and CDR2 sequences are KGHSH and LQKENI. V gave up 4 bases and J gave up 5 bases; unmatched junction bases: 19. The CDR3 is made up of 19 amino acids. The CDR3 region is CASSRVGSLGQGYDTEAFF. The DNA of the CDR3 is TGTGCCAGCTCACGAGTCGGGTCTTTGGGACAGGGGTATGATACTGAAGCTTTCTTT.

The chain couples TRBV27 to TRBJ1-1; TRBD1 aligns across 7 bases. Trimming removed 6 bases from V and 6 bases from J; junction bases left unmatched: 7. Germline CDR1 MNHEY, CDR2 SMNVEV (reference sequence). This CDR3 region has 13 residues. The CDR3 bases are TGTGCCAGCAGGGCAGGGGGGGGCGCTGAAGCTTTCTTT. Translation gives CASRAGGGAEAFF.

This clonotype was counted between two and nine times. This sequence joins TRBV4-3 and TRBJ2-2; 8 nucleotides align to TRBD2. After removal of 0 bases from V and 6 bases from J, the junction contained 12 bases not matched to a gene. Germline assignment: CDR1 LGHNA and CDR2 YSLEER. This CDR3 contains 18 residues. For the CDR3, the DNA is TGCGCCAGCAGCCAAGATCGGTGGGCGGGAGGAGTCTCCGGGGAGCTGTTTTTT. This sequence encodes CASSQDRWAGGVSGELFF.